Following are 10 T cell receptor beta chains from one sample sequenced in a study of identical twins. In TCRdb, the 5' RACE reads were re-called with MiXCR into one record per CDR3 protein. The table records 500,000 or so distinct CDR3 sequences, 14% of them present only once. This sample also appeared in a second study, on yellow fever vaccine responses in identical twins.

Sequencing was performed on CD4+ T cells sorted from blood. These receptor sequences come from a woman between 18 and 30 years old in good health.

V usage is TRBV7-8 and J usage is TRBJ2-2; 8 nucleotides line up with TRBD2. This CDR3 has 16 amino acids. V lost 3 bases to trimming and J lost 6 bases; unmatched junction nucleotides: 9. Germline V CDR1 and CDR2: SGHVS, FQNEAQ. Here the CDR3 reads CASSFGRGGAAGELFF. The CDR3 DNA reads TGTGCCAGCAGCTTCGGGAGGGGCGGGGCGGCCGGGGAGCTGTTTTTT.

This clonotype appeared a few times. The chain combines TRBV6-5 with TRBJ2-1; the D gene is possibly TRBD2 (6 bases). The CDR3 contains 16 residues. Germline CDR1 is MNHEY and CDR2 is SVGAGI. V shed 2 bases and J shed 6 bases, with 17 bases lying between them. CDR3 coding DNA: TGTGCCAGCAGTTACCCTCCGGGACTCCTACCCAATGAGCAGTTCTTC. It specifies CASSYPPGLLPNEQFF.

This clonotype has just a few counts. The CDR3, as DNA: TGTGCCAGCAGTGTCTCGACAGAGACCCAGTACTTC. Encoded protein: CASSVSTETQYF. The genes are TRBV6-2 or TRBV6-3 and TRBJ2-5; D is ambiguous. The V end was cut by 5 bases, the J end by 4 bases, with 8 bases between. Germline CDR1 and CDR2: MNHEY and SVGEGT. The CDR3 has 12 residues.

This clonotype was counted between two and nine times. V and J are TRBV10-3 and TRBJ2-5, with no clear D. V was cut by 0 bases and J by 5 bases, with 7 bases left in between. CDR1 and CDR2 (germline): ENHRY, SYGVKD. The CDR3 contains 13 residues. The CDR3 DNA follows: TGTGCCATCAGTGAGTCGAGCTGGGAGACCCAGTACTTC. It translates to CAISESSWETQYF.

J is TRBJ2-1 and V is TRBV4-1; the D gene is possibly TRBD1 (5 bases). V shed 0 bases and J shed 7 bases, with 13 bases lying between them. The CDR3 runs 15 residues. Germline V gene lookup returns CDR1 MGHRA and CDR2 YSYEKL. The CDR3 here is CASSQDPQGINEQFF. CDR3 sequence (DNA): TGCGCCAGCAGCCAAGATCCCCAGGGAATAAATGAGCAGTTCTTC.

The chain has TRBV7-2 and TRBJ2-7; D not resolved. CDR1 is SGHTA and CDR2 is FQGNSA in the germline V gene. Between the trimmed V and J ends, which lost 3 bases and 0 bases, there was a span of 9 bases. The CDR3 runs 14 residues. The CDR3 DNA is TGTGCCAGCAGCTTTGGGCGGACCTCCTACGAGCAGTACTTC. It specifies CASSFGRTSYEQYF.

The sample holds one count of this clonotype. The chain carries TRBV10-3 and TRBJ2-7; 8 bases line up with TRBD1. V shed 6 bases and J 5 bases; nucleotides not matched to a gene: 3. Germline-derived CDR1 and CDR2 are ENHRY and SYGVKD. The CDR3 covers 12 residues. The DNA for the CDR3 is TGTGCCATCAGGGACAGGGAGGACGAGCAGTACTTC. This sequence encodes CAIRDREDEQYF.

J is TRBJ2-7 and V is TRBV4-2; 12 bases are shared with TRBD2. Germline V gene data show CDR1 as LGHNA and CDR2 as YNFKEQ. The CDR3 has 18 residues. J was trimmed by 3 bases and V by 0 bases; bases with no gene match: 9. DNA of the CDR3: TGTGCCAGCAGCCAAGATTATGGTGCTAGCGGGAGGGTCTACGAGCAGTACTTC. Its protein is CASSQDYGASGRVYEQYF.

The V gene is TRBV7-2, the J gene TRBJ2-3; 10 nucleotides align to TRBD2. CDR1 and CDR2 from the germline V gene are SGHTA and FQGNSA. This CDR3 spans 16 amino acids. J lost 6 bases, V lost 3 bases, and 9 bases had no gene match. CDR3 amino acids: CASSFRTSGPGDTQYF. In nucleotides, the CDR3 is TGTGCCAGCAGCTTCCGGACTAGCGGTCCTGGGGATACGCAGTATTTT. The entire variable domain, with the rest obtained from reference TRBV7-2 and TRBJ2-3, is as follows: GAGVSQSPSNKVTEKGKDVELRCDPISGHTALYWYRQSLGQGLEFLIYFQGNSAPDKSGLPSDRFSAERTGGSVSTLTIQRTQQEDSAVYLCASSFRTSGPGDTQYFGPGTRLTVL.

This clonotype was found a few times. The CDR3 coding sequence is TGCAGCGTTAGGGACTACACAGATACGCAGTATTTT. Amino acid sequence: CSVRDYTDTQYF. The chain couples TRBV29-1 to TRBJ2-3, with 7 bases identical to TRBD2. Trimming cost V 5 bases and J 2 bases; bases outside gene matches: 1. This CDR3 has 12 residues. Germline V gene data show CDR1 as SQVTM and CDR2 as ANQGSEA.